One sample yielded the 31 T cell receptor beta chains listed below, sequenced in a study of CD8 T cells in Susac syndrome. After extraction with the RNeasy kit, about 0.45 to 1 ug of the RNA was reverse transcribed using random hexamers. One entry per CDR3 protein results from TCRdb running MiXCR on the immunoSEQ multiplex PCR reads. This table has approximately 170,000 distinct CDR3 sequences, around 95% appearing once. Material: CD4+ T cells from PBMCs. These receptors all come from a human donor in good health.

This clonotype was counted once. The rearrangement uses TRBV6-5 and TRBJ2-5; D is undetermined. Trimming cost V 2 bases and J 2 bases, with 12 bases left between them. In germline, CDR1 is MNHEY, CDR2 SVGAGI. This CDR3 has 15 amino acids. CDR3: CASSYGNLGQETQYF. CDR3 DNA: TGTGCCAGCAGTTACGGCAATTTAGGGCAAGAGACCCAGTACTTC.

The V and J genes are TRBV6-5 and TRBJ2-7, with D possibly TRBD1 on 6 matching bases. The germline gives CDR1 MNHEY, CDR2 SVGAGI. The CDR3 totals 15 residues. V lost 6 bases, J lost 3 bases, and 18 bases lay in between. The CDR3 is CASSLLGTRGYEQYF. The DNA of the CDR3 is TGTGCCAGCAGCCTACTAGGGACAAGAGGCTACGAGCAGTACTTC.

This clonotype came up once. In DNA form, the CDR3 reads TGTGCCAGCAGCCCCGACAGCTCTGGAAACACCATATATTTT. It specifies CASSPDSSGNTIYF. The V call is TRBV9, the J call TRBJ1-3; D is possibly TRBD1 (5 bases). Germline lookup yields CDR1 SGDLS and CDR2 YYNGEE. The CDR3 totals 14 residues. V was shortened by 4 bases and J by 0 bases, with 8 bases between the two germline ends.

The gene calls are TRBV5-1 and TRBJ2-7, with 8 bases lining up with TRBD1. CDR1 is SGHRS, CDR2 YFSETQ, per germline. V was clipped by 5 bases and J by 3 bases; unmatched bases: 10. The CDR3 consists of 15 residues. The CDR3 region is CASRAGTGGFYEQYF. In nucleotides, the CDR3 is TGCGCCAGCAGGGCCGGGACAGGAGGATTCTACGAGCAGTACTTC.

V is TRBV5-4 and J is TRBJ2-2, with TRBD2 as a possible D gene (5 bases). CDR1 is SGHNT, CDR2 YYREEE, per germline (reference sequence). This CDR3 spans 14 amino acids. V lost 0 bases and J lost 7, with 10 bases in between. CDR3: CASSLGGSGGELFF. The CDR3 DNA is TGTGCCAGCAGCTTGGGAGGGTCCGGCGGGGAGCTGTTTTTT.

The chain employs TRBV12-3 or TRBV12-4 and TRBJ2-1; D possibly corresponds to TRBD2 (5 bases). The CDR3 is 14 residues long. Trimming cost V 7 bases and J 0 bases, with 10 bases left between them. The CDR3 coding sequence is TGTGCCAGCAAGTCAGGAGGCTCCTACAATGAGCAGTTCTTC. This encodes CASKSGGSYNEQFF.

This clonotype was observed a single time. The J gene is TRBJ2-7, the V gene TRBV20-1; 7 nucleotides line up with TRBD1. V was pared by 6 bases and J by 2 bases, with 10 bases of the junction left unmatched. CDR1 DFQATT and CDR2 SNEGSKA come from the germline V gene (reference sequence). The CDR3 has 14 amino acids. The DNA for the CDR3 is TGCAGTGCACGGCCGGGACAGACTCCCTACGAGCAGTACTTC. Translation gives CSARPGQTPYEQYF.

The chain combines TRBV7-3 with TRBJ2-1, with TRBD1 matching 11 bases. Germline V CDR1 and CDR2: SGHTA, FQGTGA. Trimming at V came to 0 bases and at J to 6 bases, leaving 10 bases not matched to a gene. The CDR3 is made up of 18 amino acids. The CDR3 is CASSLTIAGTGGGNEQFF. The CDR3 bases are TGTGCCAGCAGCTTAACCATTGCCGGGACAGGGGGAGGCAATGAGCAGTTCTTC.

This sequence joins TRBV12-3 or TRBV12-4 and TRBJ2-7; possibly TRBD1 or TRBD2 for D (5 bases each). The CDR3 loop spans 14 amino acids. Trimming removed 3 bases from V and 3 bases from J, with 12 bases in between. The chain's CDR3 is CASSFAWGNYEQYF. The CDR3 nucleotides read TGTGCCAGCAGTTTTGCTTGGGGGAACTACGAGCAGTACTTC.

The genes are TRBV27 and TRBJ2-7; 10 bases fit TRBD2. Germline trimming cut 5 bases from V and 6 bases from J; bases unmatched to any gene: 10. CDR1 is MNHEY and CDR2 is SMNVEV in the germline V gene (reference sequence). There are 15 residues in the CDR3. DNA of the CDR3: TGTGCCAGCAGTGCCGAAGCGGGGGGGCCTAGCGAGCAGTACTTC. It yields the protein CASSAEAGGPSEQYF.

The rearrangement uses TRBV6-4 and TRBJ2-2; TRBD1 is a possible D gene (5 bases). The CDR3 sequence is 14 residues long. Looked up from germline, CDR1 is MRHNA and CDR2 is SNTAGT. V shed 6 bases and J shed 3 bases, with 11 bases lying between them. For the CDR3, the DNA is TGTGCCAGCAGAAGGGGCGCGGACACCGGGGAGCTGTTTTTT. Translating gives CASRRGADTGELFF.

The chain combines TRBV25-1 with TRBJ1-2; D is unclear. This CDR3 has 14 residues. The germline V and J ends were trimmed by 0 bases and 2 bases, with 7 bases remaining between them. The germline V gene has CDR1 MGHDK and CDR2 SYGVNS. Here the CDR3 reads CASSEYDGNYGYTF. The DNA of the CDR3 is TGTGCCAGCAGTGAATATGACGGAAACTATGGCTACACCTTC.

This clonotype turned up a few times. The chain employs TRBV12-3 or TRBV12-4 and TRBJ2-3; 7 nucleotides line up with TRBD1. The CDR3 has 14 residues. V was pared by 3 bases and J by 2 bases, with 2 bases of the junction left unmatched. CDR3 sequence (DNA): TGTGCCAGCAGTTTGGGGACAGTCACAGATACGCAGTATTTT. It codes for CASSLGTVTDTQYF.

V usage is TRBV6-5 and J usage is TRBJ2-7, with D perhaps TRBD2 (5 bases). Trimming stripped 0 bases from V and 3 bases from J, with 9 bases between. CDR1 and CDR2 (germline): MNHEY, SVGAGI. The CDR3 covers 14 residues. CDR3 in amino acids: CASSYSWAGYEQYF. The CDR3 region has the DNA TGTGCCAGCAGTTACTCTTGGGCGGGCTACGAGCAGTACTTC.

This sequence joins TRBV6-5 and TRBJ1-2; D might be TRBD1 (5 bases). CDR3 length equals 12 residues. Trimming took off 7 bases at V and 4 bases at J, with 10 bases between the two ends. CDR1 and CDR2 (germline): MNHEY, SVGAGI. The CDR3 DNA reads as TGTGCCAGCAAAGGGGCTGGCTATGGCTACACCTTC. The encoded protein is CASKGAGYGYTF.

This sequence joins TRBV12-3 or TRBV12-4 and TRBJ1-4; D not certain. Between the trimmed V and J ends, which lost 3 bases and 0 bases, there was a span of 5 bases. The CDR3 runs 14 residues. The DNA of the CDR3 is TGTGCCAGCAGTTTCAGATCAACTAATGAAAAACTGTTTTTT. Protein product: CASSFRSTNEKLFF.

The chain is built from TRBV3-1 and TRBJ2-1, with 8 positions matching TRBD2. Per the germline V gene, CDR1 is LGHDT and CDR2 is YNNKEL (reference sequence). The V gene end was trimmed by 1 base and the J gene end by 0 bases; junction bases not matched to a gene: 5. The CDR3 has 17 amino acids. CDR3 DNA: TGTGCCAGCAGCCAAGGTCTAGCGGGCCTCTCCTACAATGAGCAGTTCTTC. It codes for CASSQGLAGLSYNEQFF.

The genes are TRBV20-1 and TRBJ2-7, with 9 bases identical to TRBD2. There are 16 residues in the CDR3. J lost 3 bases, V lost 6 bases, and 15 bases had no gene match. Germline lookup yields CDR1 DFQATT and CDR2 SNEGSKA (reference sequence). CDR3 coding DNA: TGCAGTGCCGTCGATCAGGGGCGGGGGGGCCTCTACGAGCAGTACTTC. Protein: CSAVDQGRGGLYEQYF.

A single count supports this clonotype. The V and J genes are TRBV7-7 and TRBJ1-4; D is perhaps TRBD1 (6 bases). The CDR3 has 17 residues. From germline, CDR1 is SSHAT and CDR2 FNYEAQ (reference sequence). Trimming left V 1 base short and J 0 bases short, with 12 bases between. For the CDR3, the DNA is TGTGCCAGCAGCTTAGGAGTGGCAGGGGCAACTAATGAAAAACTGTTTTTT. This sequence encodes CASSLGVAGATNEKLFF.

The rearrangement links TRBV12-3 or TRBV12-4 to TRBJ2-7; D is unresolved. Trimming pared 1 base from V and 5 bases from J, leaving 3 bases between. The CDR3 covers 11 residues. The CDR3 here is CASSLENEQYF. For the CDR3, the DNA is TGTGCCAGCAGTTTAGAGAACGAGCAGTACTTC.

The chain couples TRBV29-1 to TRBJ1-5, with 11 bases matching TRBD1. The V and J ends lost 5 bases and 4 bases, in that order; junction bases with no gene match: 10. Germline values: CDR1 SQVTM, CDR2 ANQGSEA. This CDR3 is built from 16 residues. CDR3 nucleotides: TGCAGCGTTCAGGGGACAGGGGGACGGGGGAATCAGCCCCAGCATTTT. It codes for CSVQGTGGRGNQPQHF.

The gene calls are TRBV7-9 and TRBJ2-7; D might be TRBD1 (5 bases). Trimming shortened V by 5 bases and J by 5 bases, and 7 bases separated the two germline ends. Looked up from germline, CDR1 is SEHNR and CDR2 is FQNEAQ (reference sequence). There are 11 residues in the CDR3. The CDR3 coding sequence is TGTGCCAGCAGCAAGACAGACGAGCAGTACTTC. Translation gives CASSKTDEQYF.

The chain recombines TRBV7-8 with TRBJ2-7; TRBD2 aligns across 10 bases. Germline V lookup: CDR1 SGHVS, CDR2 FQNEAQ. The ends lost 5 bases at V and 0 bases at J; junction bases unmatched: 4. There are 15 residues in the CDR3. The CDR3 DNA reads as TGTGCCAGCAGCCGTAGCGGGGGGACCTCCTACGAGCAGTACTTC. Translated, it gives CASSRSGGTSYEQYF. Full variable domain (remainder filled in from reference TRBV7-8 and TRBJ2-7): GAGVSQSPRYKVAKRGQDVALRCDPISGHVSLFWYQQALGQGPEFLTYFQNEAQLDKSGLPSDRFFAERPEGSVSTLKIQRTQQEDSAVYLCASSRSGGTSYEQYFGPGTRLTVT.

The V gene is TRBV2, the J gene TRBJ2-7; TRBD1 matches at 7 bases. The trim removed 9 bases at V and 3 bases at J, leaving 20 bases unmatched. This CDR3 is built from 17 residues. Looked up from germline, CDR1 is SNHLY and CDR2 is FYNNEI. The CDR3 region is CARGQGQKLRRIYEQYF. The CDR3 bases are TGTGCCAGGGGCCAGGGACAGAAATTAAGGAGGATCTACGAGCAGTACTTC.

The chain is built from TRBV4-1 and TRBJ2-7; TRBD1 aligns across 9 bases. The V gene end was trimmed by 3 bases and the J gene end by 5 bases; junction bases not matched to a gene: 5. CDR1 and CDR2 from the germline V gene are MGHRA and YSYEKL. The CDR3 length is 14 residues. The CDR3 loop is CASSQTGGLDEQYF. DNA of the CDR3: TGCGCCAGCAGCCAGACAGGGGGTCTCGACGAGCAGTACTTC.

The chain employs TRBV5-1 and TRBJ2-3; D might be TRBD1 or TRBD2, each matching 5 bases. The germline V gene encodes CDR1 SGHRS and CDR2 YFSETQ. The CDR3 is 16 amino acids. V was pared by 1 base and J by 5 bases, with 17 bases between. The CDR3 DNA sequence: TGCGCCAGCAGCTTGACCGGGACCCAGTTAAGAGATACGCAGTATTTT. Protein: CASSLTGTQLRDTQYF.

The rearrangement uses TRBV9 and TRBJ2-7, with D maybe TRBD2 (6 bases). CDR3 length: 15 residues. Germline V lookup: CDR1 SGDLS, CDR2 YYNGEE. Trimming cost V 4 bases and J 1 base, with 15 bases left between them. The CDR3 nucleotides read TGTGCCAGCAGCCCGAGGGAGGAGCGTTCCTACGAGCAGTACTTC. This sequence encodes CASSPREERSYEQYF.

The CDR3 DNA sequence: TGTGCCAGCTCACCACCTCTAAGACCGAACTATGGCTACACCTTC. Translating it yields CASSPPLRPNYGYTF. The chain uses TRBV18 and TRBJ1-2; D is undetermined. The CDR3 consists of 15 residues. The ends were cut back, 0 bases at V and 2 bases at J, with 10 bases in the middle. Germline CDR1 KGHSH, CDR2 LQKENI. Full variable domain (outside the CDR3, taken from reference TRBV18 and TRBJ1-2): NAGVMQNPRHLVRRRGQEARLRCSPMKGHSHVYWYRQLPEEGLKFMVYLQKENIIDESGMPKERFSAEFPKEGPSILRIQQVVRGDSAAYFCASSPPLRPNYGYTFGSGTRLTVV.

The J gene is TRBJ1-1, the V gene TRBV7-3, with TRBD1 identical over 8 bases. The germline V gene has CDR1 SGHTA and CDR2 FQGTGA. The CDR3 extends over 14 amino acids. Germline trimming cut 5 bases from V and 7 bases from J; bases unmatched to any gene: 9. This chain's CDR3 is CASSRDPTGDEAFF. For the CDR3, the DNA is TGTGCCAGCAGCCGCGATCCGACAGGGGATGAAGCTTTCTTT.

The genes are TRBV20-1 and TRBJ2-1; 10 bases align to TRBD2. In germline, CDR1 is DFQATT, CDR2 SNEGSKA (reference sequence). Trimming cost V 4 bases and J 2 bases; bases outside gene matches: 5. This CDR3 region has 15 residues. The CDR3 reads CSATSSGGPYNEQFF. Written as DNA, the CDR3 is TGCAGTGCTACTTCTAGCGGGGGTCCCTACAATGAGCAGTTCTTC.

V and J are TRBV2 and TRBJ1-5, with D uncertain. V was cut by 3 bases and J by 1 base, with 7 bases left in between. The CDR3 is 14 residues long. Looked up from germline, CDR1 is SNHLY and CDR2 is FYNNEI. CDR3 sequence: CASSEGRSNQPQHF. CDR3 bases: TGTGCCAGCAGTGAGGGCAGGAGCAATCAGCCCCAGCATTTT.